A selection of T cell receptor beta chains follows, all from one sample in a study of technical replicates of blood from a handful of donors. TCRdb's copy holds only in-frame clones and misses some; the assay was immunoSEQ multiplex PCR. The table lists more than 10,000 clones, approximately 94% of them singletons. Material: PBMCs. Receptors were obtained from a human donor in good health. Both conserved end residues are part of each CDR3. The order of the fields is D gene, V gene, J gene, clone size, CDR3 DNA, CDR3 protein. A D gene is named only where the DNA matches it firmly. Expanded clones are given a class, and other clones once, few, many or no size at all.

D gene: TRBD2; V gene: TRBV10-3; J gene: TRBJ2-7; clone size: .; CDR3 DNA: TGTGCCATCAGTGTGAAGCGGGAGGGCCTGTACGAGCAGTACTTC; CDR3 protein: CAISVKREGLYEQYF
D gene: .; V gene: TRBV5-4; J gene: TRBJ1-4; clone size: .; CDR3 DNA: TGTGCCAGCAGCTTGGGGACAGCGATTAATGAAAAACTGTTTTTT; CDR3 protein: CASSLGTAINEKLFF
D gene: TRBD2; V gene: TRBV5-1; J gene: TRBJ2-3; clone size: once; CDR3 DNA: TGCGCCAGCAGCTTGCGGGAGGGCCCAGATACGCAGTATTTT; CDR3 protein: CASSLREGPDTQYF
D gene: TRBD1; V gene: TRBV7-2; J gene: TRBJ1-1; clone size: .; CDR3 DNA: TGTGCCAGCAGCTTCGGGACAGGGTGGGACGTCACTGAAGCTTTCTTT; CDR3 protein: CASSFGTGWDVTEAFF
D gene: .; V gene: TRBV30; J gene: TRBJ1-2; clone size: .; CDR3 DNA: TGTGCCTGGAGTCAGGGTGGTGGCTACACCTTC; CDR3 protein: CAWSQGGGYTF
D gene: TRBD2; V gene: TRBV5-4; J gene: TRBJ2-7; clone size: few; CDR3 DNA: TGTGCCAGCAGCACCAGACTAGCGGGAGGGGACGAGCAGTACTTC; CDR3 protein: CASSTRLAGGDEQYF
D gene: TRBD1; V gene: TRBV5-1; J gene: TRBJ2-7; clone size: .; CDR3 DNA: TGCGCCAGCAGCTTGGGGGGGACAGATAACGAGCAGTACTTC; CDR3 protein: CASSLGGTDNEQYF
D gene: .; V gene: TRBV7-9; J gene: TRBJ2-7; clone size: .; CDR3 DNA: TGTGCCAGCAGCTCCGCGGGATCCTACGAGCAGTACTTC; CDR3 protein: CASSSAGSYEQYF
D gene: .; V gene: TRBV11-3; J gene: TRBJ2-3; clone size: .; CDR3 DNA: TGTGCCAGCAGCGCGGGCGTTAGCGGCACAGATACGCAGTATTTT; CDR3 protein: CASSAGVSGTDTQYF
D gene: .; V gene: TRBV20-1; J gene: TRBJ1-1; clone size: few; CDR3 DNA: TGCAAGGAGCCCGATAAAAAAGCTTTCTTT; CDR3 protein: CKEPDKKAFF
D gene: TRBD2; V gene: TRBV7-8; J gene: TRBJ2-5; clone size: .; CDR3 DNA: TGTGCCAGCATCAAATCGGGGGGACTATTCCAAGAGACCCAGTACTTC; CDR3 protein: CASIKSGGLFQETQYF
D gene: .; V gene: TRBV11-3; J gene: TRBJ2-2; clone size: .; CDR3 DNA: TGTGCCAGCAGCTCCTTAGAGGTACCCGGGGAGCTGTTTTTT; CDR3 protein: CASSSLEVPGELFF
D gene: .; V gene: TRBV6-5; J gene: TRBJ2-3; clone size: .; CDR3 DNA: TGTGCCAGCAGTTACTCGAGGCCTAGCACAGATACGCAGTATTTT; CDR3 protein: CASSYSRPSTDTQYF
D gene: TRBD2; V gene: TRBV6-1; J gene: TRBJ2-7; clone size: .; CDR3 DNA: TGTGCCAGCAGGCCCGGGACTAGCGGGAGGGACGAGCAGTACTTC; CDR3 protein: CASRPGTSGRDEQYF
D gene: TRBD1; V gene: TRBV30; J gene: TRBJ2-7; clone size: .; CDR3 DNA: TGTGCCACGGACAGGGGGTACGAGCAGTACTTC; CDR3 protein: CATDRGYEQYF
D gene: TRBD1; V gene: TRBV5-4; J gene: TRBJ1-1; clone size: .; CDR3 DNA: TGTGCCAGCAGCTTTGAGGGGGCGGTGGCTTTCTTT; CDR3 protein: CASSFEGAVAFF
D gene: .; V gene: TRBV7-9; J gene: TRBJ2-2; clone size: .; CDR3 DNA: TGTGCCAGCAGCTTAGTGGGGAGATCGGACGGGGAGCTGTTTTTT; CDR3 protein: CASSLVGRSDGELFF
D gene: .; V gene: TRBV30; J gene: TRBJ2-7; clone size: .; CDR3 DNA: TGTGCCTGGAGCAGGGACTCGCTAAGCTACGAGCAGTACTTC; CDR3 protein: CAWSRDSLSYEQYF